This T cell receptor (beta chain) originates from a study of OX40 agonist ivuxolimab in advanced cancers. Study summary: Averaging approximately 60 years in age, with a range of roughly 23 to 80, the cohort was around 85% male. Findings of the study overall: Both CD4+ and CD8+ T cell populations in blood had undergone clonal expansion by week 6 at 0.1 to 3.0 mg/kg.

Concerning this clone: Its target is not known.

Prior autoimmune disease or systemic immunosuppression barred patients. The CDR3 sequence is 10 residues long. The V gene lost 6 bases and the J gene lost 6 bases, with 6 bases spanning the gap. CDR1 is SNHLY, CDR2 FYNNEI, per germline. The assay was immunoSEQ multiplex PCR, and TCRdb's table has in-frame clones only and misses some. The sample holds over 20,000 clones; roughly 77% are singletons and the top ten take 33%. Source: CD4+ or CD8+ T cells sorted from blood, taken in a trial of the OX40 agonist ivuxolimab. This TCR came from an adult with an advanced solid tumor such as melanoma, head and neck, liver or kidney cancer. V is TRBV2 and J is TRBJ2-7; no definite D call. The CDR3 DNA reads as TGTGCCAGCAGCACAACCGAGCAGTACTTC. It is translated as CASSTTEQYF.